This TCR beta chain is drawn from a study of OX40 agonist ivuxolimab in advanced cancers. Overall study: Having had anti-PD-1, anti-PD-L1 or anti-CTLA-4 therapy before was allowed, and approximately 40% had some.

The protocol was immunoSEQ multiplex PCR, while the TCRdb copy is restricted to in-frame clones and leaves out a portion. Of 68,000 or so clones in the sample, about 82% were seen once. The V gene's germline CDR1 is SEHNR and CDR2 FQNEAQ (reference sequence). This CDR3 is built from 14 residues. With V trimmed by 0 bases and J by 3 bases, 2 bases remained unmatched. The source material was CD4+ or CD8+ T cells sorted from blood, sampled in a trial of the OX40 agonist ivuxolimab. This sequence originates from an adult with an advanced solid tumor such as melanoma, head and neck, liver or kidney cancer. The rearrangement joins TRBV7-9 to TRBJ2-7; 7 nucleotides agree with TRBD1. CDR3 DNA sequence: TGTGCCAGCAGCTTAGCGGGACAGCTCTACGAGCAGTACTTC. Amino acid sequence: CASSLAGQLYEQYF.